This T cell receptor (beta chain) is drawn from a study of identical twins. Findings and limits, study-wide: Insertions were fewer in abundant cord blood beta clonotypes, whereas memory repertoires showed none of this pattern.

This clonotype was counted ten times or more. As yet, its antigen is unknown. Via MiXCR, TCRdb re-called the 5' RACE reads, giving one row per CDR3 protein. The sample includes approximately 590,000 distinct CDR3 sequences, just under 10% seen only once; the top ten take around 3%. The CDR3 has 15 amino acids. With 1 base removed from V and 4 bases from J, the gap between germline ends came to 14 bases. Germline V lookup: CDR1 DFQATT, CDR2 SNEGSKA (reference sequence). This sample was also put to use in a study of yellow fever vaccine responses in identical twins.

Sample: PBMCs. This chain uses TRBV20-1 with TRBJ2-1; D is unresolved. This clonotype was obtained from a young woman in good health. The CDR3 DNA sequence: TGCAGTGCTAGAGTCCCGGAAAAGGATTACAATGAGCAGTTCTTC. It translates to CSARVPEKDYNEQFF.